The next 27 T cell receptor beta chains were all read from a single sample in a study of blood T cell repertoires in COVID-19. Clones were read by immunoSEQ multiplex PCR, and TCRdb kept only the in-frame ones, dropping some. The table records approximately 75,000 clones, about 80% of them present only once. Sample: peripheral blood. The receptors stem from a man aged 25 to 40 with COVID-19, enrolled during active disease.

This rearrangement joins TRBV2 to TRBJ2-1; TRBD2 matches 12 bases. The germline V gene has CDR1 SNHLY and CDR2 FYNNEI. The CDR3 is 13 amino acids. Trimming at V came to 8 bases and at J to 7 bases, leaving 3 bases not matched to a gene. The DNA for the CDR3 is TGTGCCAGCGGTACTAGCGGGAGGAATGAGCAGTTCTTC. The encoded protein is CASGTSGRNEQFF.

This chain uses TRBV6-1 with TRBJ1-3, with 10 bases aligning to TRBD1. CDR3 length: 19 amino acids. The germline gives CDR1 MNHNS, CDR2 SASEGT. V lost 4 bases to trimming and J lost 0 bases; unmatched junction nucleotides: 12. The CDR3 coding sequence is TGTGCCAGCAGTGCAGGACAGGGGGGTAGTAAAGCCTCTGGAAACACCATATATTTT. The encoded protein is CASSAGQGGSKASGNTIYF.

The chain combines TRBV7-2 with TRBJ2-2; D is undetermined. Between the trimmed V and J ends, which lost 2 bases and 5 bases, there was a span of 9 bases. The germline V gene encodes CDR1 SGHTA and CDR2 FQGNSA. There are 14 residues in the CDR3. The CDR3 coding sequence is TGTGCCAGCAGCTTATCGGGTCAGACCGGGGAGCTGTTTTTT. Translating it yields CASSLSGQTGELFF.

The table lists this clone with a count of one. The chain joins TRBV28 to TRBJ2-7, with 12 bases identical to TRBD2. This CDR3 comprises 14 residues. J was trimmed by 7 bases and V by 6 bases; bases with no gene match: 7. CDR1 and CDR2 (germline): MDHEN, SYDVKM. CDR3 protein: CASRPTSGRLEQYF. DNA for the CDR3: TGTGCCAGCAGACCGACTAGCGGGAGATTAGAGCAGTACTTC.

V gene TRBV27 combines with J gene TRBJ1-2, with a weak D call TRBD1 (6 bases). Germline V gene lookup returns CDR1 MNHEY and CDR2 SMNVEV (reference sequence). The CDR3 is made up of 16 amino acids. V lost 6 bases, J lost 3 bases, and 20 bases lay in between. The CDR3 nucleotides are TGTGCCAGCAGCCGCAACGACCTAACAGGGTACTATGGCTACACCTTC. Translation: CASSRNDLTGYYGYTF.

The V gene is TRBV19, the J gene TRBJ1-3; D remains ambiguous. Trimming stripped 6 bases from V and 0 bases from J, with 9 bases between. The CDR3 is 14 residues long. Germline CDR1 is LNHDA and CDR2 is SQIVND (reference sequence). The CDR3 sequence is CASRQKISGNTIYF. CDR3 sequence (DNA): TGTGCCAGTAGACAGAAAATCTCTGGAAACACCATATATTTT.

V and J are TRBV6-5 and TRBJ2-3, with 8 nucleotides matching TRBD2. The germline gives CDR1 MNHEY, CDR2 SVGAGI. The length of the CDR3 is 14 residues. Germline trimming cut 5 bases from V and 6 bases from J; bases unmatched to any gene: 7. The CDR3 reads CASSHGTRVDTQYF. CDR3 bases: TGTGCCAGCAGTCATGGGACTAGAGTCGATACGCAGTATTTT.

This sequence joins TRBV6-4 and TRBJ2-1, with a possible D match to TRBD2 (5 bases). The ends were cut back, 7 bases at V and 3 bases at J, with 16 bases in the middle. This CDR3 contains 15 residues. CDR1 is MRHNA and CDR2 is SNTAGT in the germline V gene. The CDR3 loop reads CASNITRVLYNEQFF. The CDR3 region has the DNA TGTGCCAGCAATATTACTAGAGTCCTCTACAATGAGCAGTTCTTC.

V is TRBV15 and J is TRBJ1-6; D not resolved. Trimming pared 0 bases from V and 6 bases from J, leaving 12 bases between. This CDR3 contains 16 residues. From germline, CDR1 is LNHNV and CDR2 YYDKDF (reference sequence). The CDR3 is CATSREAPGGNSPLHF. The CDR3 DNA reads TGTGCCACCAGCAGAGAGGCCCCAGGAGGTAATTCACCCCTCCACTTT.

V is TRBV27 and J is TRBJ2-2, with D unclear. V was trimmed by 6 bases and J by 1 base, leaving 12 bases between them. From germline, CDR1 is MNHEY and CDR2 SMNVEV (reference sequence). This CDR3 contains 15 residues. CDR3 in amino acids: CASSRRRLNTGELFF. The CDR3 region has the DNA TGTGCCAGCAGCCGAAGGCGACTGAACACCGGGGAGCTGTTTTTT.

The chain employs TRBV16 and TRBJ1-4; D is unresolved. CDR1 and CDR2 from the germline V gene are KGHSY and FQNENV. CDR3 length: 16 residues. V was clipped by 4 bases and J by 8 bases, with 20 bases between them. The CDR3 here is CASSRRVPTAGEKLFF. CDR3 in DNA: TGTGCCAGCAGCCGGCGGGTTCCTACCGCGGGGGAAAAACTGTTTTTT.

The CDR3 reads CASSPGGAEAFF. For the CDR3, the DNA is TGTGCCAGCAGCCCCGGGGGGGCTGAAGCTTTCTTT. The gene calls are TRBV7-9 and TRBJ1-1; a possible D gene is TRBD1 (5 bases). The V end lost 5 bases, the J end lost 6 bases, and 10 bases lay between the germline ends. CDR1 is SEHNR, CDR2 FQNEAQ, per germline (reference sequence). The CDR3 loop spans 12 amino acids. Supplemented by reference TRBV7-9 and TRBJ1-1, the full variable domain reads DTGVSQNPRHKITKRGQNVTFRCDPISEHNRLYWYRQTLGQGPEFLTYFQNEAQLEKSRLLSDRFSAERPKGSFSTLEIQRTEQGDSAMYLCASSPGGAEAFFGQGTRLTVV.

This rearrangement joins TRBV7-2 to TRBJ2-7; tentatively, D is TRBD1 (6 bases). The ends were cut back, 6 bases at V and 4 bases at J, with 13 bases in the middle. This CDR3 has 13 amino acids. Germline CDR1 SGHTA, CDR2 FQGNSA. The CDR3 DNA sequence: TGTGCCAGCAGGGCCGGGACAATGTACGAGCAGTACTTC. Translating gives CASRAGTMYEQYF.

V usage is TRBV9 and J usage is TRBJ1-5; weak D call: TRBD1 (6 bases). From germline, CDR1 is SGDLS and CDR2 YYNGEE. The CDR3 totals 15 residues. Trimming left V 0 bases short and J 5 bases short, with 12 bases between. The CDR3 sequence is CASSVAGVGDQPQHF. CDR3 bases: TGTGCCAGCAGCGTAGCAGGGGTTGGTGATCAGCCCCAGCATTTT.

The CDR3 protein is CASSYSSGLGGYGYTF. The DNA of the CDR3 is TGTGCCAGCAGTTACTCCTCGGGGTTAGGAGGCTATGGCTACACCTTC. This chain connects TRBV6-5 to TRBJ1-2; D is uncertain. The CDR3 length is 16 residues. V dropped 0 bases and J dropped 4 bases, with 15 bases sitting between them. Looked up from germline, CDR1 is MNHEY and CDR2 is SVGAGI.

The genes are TRBV28 and TRBJ1-1; D is unresolved. The CDR3 contains 11 residues. Per germline, CDR1 MDHEN and CDR2 SYDVKM. DNA of the CDR3: TGTGCTAGCCGGTCGAACACTGAAGCTTTCTTT. This codes for CASRSNTEAFF.

The V call is TRBV13, the J call TRBJ2-1; possibly TRBD2 for D (5 bases). The CDR3 sequence is 16 residues long. V lost 6 bases, J lost 0 bases, and 15 bases lay in between. Germline CDR1 is PRHDT and CDR2 is FYEKMQ (reference sequence). Written as DNA, the CDR3 is TGTGCCAGCAGATCCAAAGCGGAGACCTCCTACAATGAGCAGTTCTTC. This sequence encodes CASRSKAETSYNEQFF.

CDR3 sequence (DNA): TGCGCCAGCAGTGAGTCGGGGCAGGGGAACACCATATATTTT. Protein product: CASSESGQGNTIYF. This chain uses TRBV10-1 with TRBJ1-3, with a tentative D call TRBD1 (6 bases). Between the trimmed V and J ends, which lost 0 bases and 7 bases, there was a span of 10 bases. CDR1 is WNHNN and CDR2 is SYGVQD in the germline V gene (reference sequence). This CDR3 comprises 14 residues.

V gene TRBV29-1 combines with J gene TRBJ2-4; maybe TRBD2 (6 bases). CDR3 size: 16 residues. V was cut by 4 bases and J by 2 bases, with 18 bases left in between. CDR1 is SQVTM, CDR2 ANQGSEA, per germline. This CDR3 reads CSVVSGDEWTKNIQYF. In nucleotides, the CDR3 is TGCAGCGTTGTCTCGGGGGACGAATGGACCAAAAACATTCAGTACTTC. Complete variable domain (other parts from reference TRBV29-1 and TRBJ2-4): SAVISQKPSRDICQRGTSLTIQCQVDSQVTMMFWYRQQPGQSLTLIATANQGSEATYESGFVIDKFPISRPNLTFSTLTVSNMSPEDSSIYLCSVVSGDEWTKNIQYFGAGTRLSVL.

The rearrangement uses TRBV2 and TRBJ2-5, with TRBD2 identical over 14 bases. Per the germline V gene, CDR1 is SNHLY and CDR2 is FYNNEI. Trimming removed 6 bases from V and 5 bases from J; junction bases left unmatched: 14. The CDR3 has 18 residues. This CDR3 is CASRGRIGTSGSYETQYF. The CDR3 coding sequence is TGTGCCAGCAGGGGACGTATTGGGACTAGCGGGAGTTACGAGACCCAGTACTTC.

This clone was picked up one time. The CDR3 spells CASSLLGTVSRGYF. The CDR3 nucleotides read TGTGCCAGCAGTTTATTAGGGACAGTCTCTCGGGGGTACTTC. The chain carries TRBV28 and TRBJ2-7; the match to TRBD1 covers 7 bases. Trimming cost V 1 base and J 12 bases; bases outside gene matches: 12. The CDR3 totals 14 residues. CDR1 and CDR2 (germline): MDHEN, SYDVKM.

This clone has a single count. The chain uses TRBV19 and TRBJ2-7; D uncertain. Per the germline V gene, CDR1 is LNHDA and CDR2 is SQIVND (reference sequence). Deletions cut 9 bases from V and 3 bases from J, with 12 bases between. The CDR3 contains 12 residues. Here the CDR3 reads CASKRSHYEQYF. The CDR3, as DNA: TGTGCCAGCAAGCGCAGCCACTACGAGCAGTACTTC.

The rearrangement links TRBV19 to TRBJ2-4; D remains ambiguous. The CDR3 runs 13 residues. The V and J ends lost 3 bases and 2 bases respectively, with 5 bases between them. Germline values: CDR1 LNHDA, CDR2 SQIVND (reference sequence). The CDR3 reads CASSIQTKNIQYF. The CDR3 DNA sequence: TGTGCCAGTAGTATCCAGACCAAAAACATTCAGTACTTC.

The V gene is TRBV10-3, the J gene TRBJ2-7, with TRBD2 matching over 7 bases. The V and J ends lost 11 bases and 1 base, in that order; junction bases with no gene match: 17. The CDR3 consists of 16 residues. Germline V gene lookup returns CDR1 ENHRY and CDR2 SYGVKD. The DNA of the CDR3 is TGTGCCGCGGGGGACCCAGGGTCTCCATATTCCTACGAGCAGTACTTC. Amino acids: CAAGDPGSPYSYEQYF.

The chain employs TRBV7-3 and TRBJ2-1; 8 bases agree with TRBD1. This CDR3 spans 16 amino acids. Germline V gives CDR1 SGHTA, CDR2 FQGTGA. V lost 2 bases, J lost 1 base, and 4 bases stayed unmatched. The CDR3 nucleotides read TGTGCCAGCAGCTTAGTGCAGGGGGCGTCCTACAATGAGCAGTTCTTC. This sequence encodes CASSLVQGASYNEQFF.

The chain couples TRBV29-1 to TRBJ2-2, with 12 bases aligning to TRBD2. This CDR3 is built from 16 residues. CDR1 is SQVTM, CDR2 ANQGSEA, per germline. Unmatched junction bases numbered 6, after V lost 4 bases and J lost 3 bases. This CDR3 reads CSVGRLAGVHTGELFF. DNA for the CDR3: TGCAGCGTTGGCCGACTAGCGGGAGTGCACACCGGGGAGCTGTTTTTT.

This clone has more than one count but fewer than ten. The V call is TRBV27, the J call TRBJ1-6, with 10 bases lining up with TRBD1. This CDR3 comprises 14 residues. The V gene's germline CDR1 is MNHEY and CDR2 SMNVEV (reference sequence). After removal of 5 bases from V and 12 bases from J, the junction contained 7 bases not matched to a gene. The CDR3 bases are TGTGCCAGCAGTCCCGGGACAGGGGAGGGACCCCTCCACTTT. Encoded protein: CASSPGTGEGPLHF.